Listed below are T cell receptor beta chains from one sample, sequenced in a study of blood T cell repertoires in COVID-19. Method: immunoSEQ multiplex PCR; TCRdb's copy keeps in-frame clones and lacks some. The data contain 150,000 to 200,000 clones, 80% to 90% of them singletons. Sequences were obtained from peripheral blood. These receptors were collected from a man aged 55 to 70 with acute or convalescent COVID-19. Each CDR3 is given with its conserved first and last residue. D genes are given only for firm matches. Part of the rows lack a size; the others show once, few, many or a class for expanded clones.

D: TRBD2; size: NA; J: TRBJ2-2; V: TRBV4-1; DNA: TGCGCCAGCAGCCAAGGAATAGCGGGAGCCACCGGGGAGCTGTTTTTT; CDR3: CASSQGIAGATGELFF
D: TRBD2; size: NA; J: TRBJ2-1; V: TRBV24-1; DNA: TGTGCCACCAGTGATTTGAACTGGACTAGTTCTGGGGAGCAGTTCTTC; CDR3: CATSDLNWTSSGEQFF
D: NA; size: NA; J: TRBJ1-3; V: TRBV28; DNA: TGTGCCAGCAGTTTAGGGGGGGCGGAAGGAAACACCATATATTTT; CDR3: CASSLGGAEGNTIYF
D: NA; size: NA; J: TRBJ1-2; V: TRBV6-1; DNA: TGTGCCAGCAGTGAAGGCGGGCAGGTTAACTATGGCTACACCTTC; CDR3: CASSEGGQVNYGYTF
D: TRBD1; size: NA; J: TRBJ1-5; V: TRBV19; DNA: TGTGCCAGTAGTATCTACGGACAGGGGAGCAATCAGCCCCAGCATTTT; CDR3: CASSIYGQGSNQPQHF
D: TRBD2; size: few; J: TRBJ2-2; V: TRBV3-1/TRBV3-2; DNA: TGTGCCAGCAGCCATTATTTCGTCTCTCTAGCGGGGGAGGAGCTGTTTTTT; CDR3: CASSHYFVSLAGEELFF
D: TRBD2; size: NA; J: TRBJ2-5; V: TRBV29-1; DNA: TGCAGCGTCCCGACTAGCGGGACGACCCGAGAGACCCAGTACTTC; CDR3: CSVPTSGTTRETQYF
D: NA; size: NA; J: TRBJ1-5; V: TRBV27; DNA: TGTGCCAGCAGTTTAGGGCGGGGGCGAGCGGGAAGATCACCCCAGCATTTT; CDR3: CASSLGRGRAGRSPQHF
D: TRBD1; size: NA; J: TRBJ1-5; V: TRBV27; DNA: TGTGCCAGCAGCCTCCGGGGACAGAGGGGTCCCGGGGGCAATCAGCCCCAGCATTTT; CDR3: CASSLRGQRGPGGNQPQHF
D: NA; size: NA; J: TRBJ2-5; V: TRBV9; DNA: TGTGCCAGCAGTCCCTCCGGGGGGACCCAGTACTTC; CDR3: CASSPSGGTQYF
D: NA; size: NA; J: TRBJ1-6; V: TRBV11-2; DNA: TGTGCCAGCAGCTTAGGAGGGTCTTATTCACCCCTCCACTTT; CDR3: CASSLGGSYSPLHF
D: TRBD1; size: NA; J: TRBJ1-1; V: TRBV6-1; DNA: TGTGCCAGCAGTGATCCTCACAGGGGAAGCACTGAAGCTTTCTTT; CDR3: CASSDPHRGSTEAFF
D: TRBD1; size: NA; J: TRBJ1-2; V: TRBV18; DNA: TGTGCCAGCTCACCACCACAGGGGGGCCTTAACTATGGCTACACCTTC; CDR3: CASSPPQGGLNYGYTF
D: NA; size: NA; J: TRBJ1-2; V: TRBV7-3; DNA: TGTGCCAGCAGCTCCCCAGGGGTAGGCTACACCTTC; CDR3: CASSSPGVGYTF
D: NA; size: NA; J: TRBJ1-1; V: TRBV30; DNA: TGTGCCTGGAGTCCCACCGGGACTTTCATGAACACTGAAGCTTTCTTT; CDR3: CAWSPTGTFMNTEAFF
D: NA; size: NA; J: TRBJ1-1; V: TRBV6-6; DNA: TGTGCCAGCAGCTCGGGAGGGGGGCGCTTTACTGAAGCTTTCTTT; CDR3: CASSSGGGRFTEAFF
D: TRBD2; size: NA; J: TRBJ2-3; V: TRBV28; DNA: TGTGCCAGCAGTAAGACTAGCGGGAGGGCCAGGACGCAGTATTTT; CDR3: CASSKTSGRARTQYF
D: TRBD2; size: NA; J: TRBJ2-7; V: TRBV27; DNA: TGTGCCAGCAGCTCACTGGGGGGGACGACCTTCTACGAGCAGTACTTC; CDR3: CASSSLGGTTFYEQYF
D: NA; size: NA; J: TRBJ2-7; V: TRBV11-3; DNA: TGTGCCAGCAGCTTAACAGGGACCGAGCAGTACTTC; CDR3: CASSLTGTEQYF
D: TRBD1; size: once; J: TRBJ2-7; V: TRBV6-5; DNA: TGTGCCAGCAGTTTCACAGGGGGTCCCCTCGAGCAGTACTTC; CDR3: CASSFTGGPLEQYF
D: TRBD2; size: once; J: TRBJ2-7; V: TRBV7-9; DNA: TGTGCCAGCAGCCCCACAGCGGGAGGTTACGAGCAGTACTTC; CDR3: CASSPTAGGYEQYF
D: TRBD2; size: NA; J: TRBJ2-5; V: TRBV7-3; DNA: TGTGCCAGCAGCTTATCGCTAGCGGGAGGGACAGAGACCCAGTACTTC; CDR3: CASSLSLAGGTETQYF
D: NA; size: NA; J: TRBJ1-2; V: TRBV11-2; DNA: TGTGCCAGCAGCTTAGGATGGGGGCCCAGCGGCTACACCTTC; CDR3: CASSLGWGPSGYTF
D: TRBD1; size: NA; J: TRBJ1-1; V: TRBV7-9; DNA: TGTGCCAGCAGCCCCGGGACAGGGGGAGGGCCTGAAGCTTTCTTT; CDR3: CASSPGTGGGPEAFF
D: TRBD2; size: NA; J: TRBJ2-3; V: TRBV5-1; DNA: TGCGCCAGCAGCTTTACTAGCGGGAGGGCTGAAGATACGCAGTATTTT; CDR3: CASSFTSGRAEDTQYF
D: NA; size: NA; J: TRBJ2-7; V: TRBV2; DNA: TGTGCCAGCAGTCAAGGACAGCAAAGCTCCTACGAGCAGTACTTC; CDR3: CASSQGQQSSYEQYF
D: TRBD2; size: NA; J: TRBJ2-3; V: TRBV7-2; DNA: TGTGCCAGCAGCCCGCGGAATCTAGCGGGAGGGTCGCAGTATTTT; CDR3: CASSPRNLAGGSQYF
D: NA; size: NA; J: TRBJ2-7; V: TRBV7-8; DNA: TGTGCCAGCAGCTTAGCGACAGGTGTTTATAACTTC; CDR3: CASSLATGVYNF
D: NA; size: NA; J: TRBJ1-5; V: TRBV5-1; DNA: TGCGCCAGCAGCTTGGACAGCGGGGTGGGTCAGCCCCAGCATTTT; CDR3: CASSLDSGVGQPQHF
D: TRBD1; size: NA; J: TRBJ2-2; V: TRBV9; DNA: TGTGCCAGCAGCGTAGGTCGGGACAGTCTCACCGGGGAGCTGTTTTTT; CDR3: CASSVGRDSLTGELFF
D: NA; size: once; J: TRBJ1-4; V: TRBV7-2; DNA: TGTGCCAGCAGCCTTAGGAGGGCGAATGAAAAACTGTTTTTT; CDR3: CASSLRRANEKLFF
D: NA; size: NA; J: TRBJ1-2; V: TRBV28; DNA: TGTGCCAGCACCCCCGGGGGGGCCCACTATGGCTACACCTTC; CDR3: CASTPGGAHYGYTF
D: NA; size: NA; J: TRBJ2-5; V: TRBV10-3; DNA: TGTGCCATCAGCACTCCACTTCAAGAGACCCAGTACTTC; CDR3: CAISTPLQETQYF
D: TRBD2; size: NA; J: TRBJ2-5; V: TRBV7-3; DNA: TGTGCCAGCAGCTTGGGGGGGCAAGAGACCCAGTACTTC; CDR3: CASSLGGQETQYF
D: TRBD1; size: NA; J: TRBJ1-2; V: TRBV9; DNA: TGTGCCAGCAGCCCACGGGACAGAGCTTATGGAGTGGACTATGGCTACACCTTC; CDR3: CASSPRDRAYGVDYGYTF
D: NA; size: NA; J: TRBJ1-1; V: TRBV28; DNA: TGTGCCAGCACTTCCCAGGGGTGGGACACTGAAGCTTTCTTT; CDR3: CASTSQGWDTEAFF
D: NA; size: NA; J: TRBJ1-2; V: TRBV7-3; DNA: TGTGCCAGCAGCTTCGGACAGCGGGGGGCTTCCTATGGCTACACCTTC; CDR3: CASSFGQRGASYGYTF
D: NA; size: NA; J: TRBJ1-4; V: TRBV19; DNA: TGTGCCAGTAGTAAAAGGACATTTGAAAAACTGTTTTTT; CDR3: CASSKRTFEKLFF
D: NA; size: NA; J: TRBJ1-6; V: TRBV28; DNA: TGTGCCAGTAGTAGGGGGAGTTCACCCCTCCACTTT; CDR3: CASSRGSSPLHF
D: TRBD1; size: once; J: TRBJ1-1; V: TRBV10-3; DNA: TGTGCCATCAGTGGACGGACAGGCCCGAACACTGAAGCTTTCTTT; CDR3: CAISGRTGPNTEAFF
D: NA; size: NA; J: TRBJ1-6; V: TRBV19; DNA: TGTGCCAGTAGTATTACTCTCGCCTTGCCGAGTTCACCCCTCCACTTT; CDR3: CASSITLALPSSPLHF
D: TRBD1; size: NA; J: TRBJ1-5; V: TRBV9; DNA: TGTGCCAGCAGCGTAACAGGGGCGGGTCAGCCCCAGCATTTT; CDR3: CASSVTGAGQPQHF
D: TRBD1; size: NA; J: TRBJ1-2; V: TRBV15; DNA: TGTGCCACCAGCAGAGATTGGAGACAGGGGACTAACTATGGCTACACCTTC; CDR3: CATSRDWRQGTNYGYTF
D: TRBD2; size: NA; J: TRBJ2-1; V: TRBV3-1/TRBV3-2; DNA: TGTGCCAGCAGCCGATTTAGCGGGGGTGGCTCCTACAATGAGCAGTTCTTC; CDR3: CASSRFSGGGSYNEQFF
D: TRBD1; size: once; J: TRBJ2-5; V: TRBV19; DNA: TGTGCCAGTAGTATGCGTAGAACAGGGGCTGGGGAGACCCAGTACTTC; CDR3: CASSMRRTGAGETQYF
D: TRBD2; size: NA; J: TRBJ2-3; V: TRBV5-4; DNA: TGTGCCAGCAGCCGCAGACTAGCGGGACACGGCACAGATACGCAGTATTTT; CDR3: CASSRRLAGHGTDTQYF
D: NA; size: NA; J: TRBJ1-5; V: TRBV6-2/TRBV6-3; DNA: TGTGCCAGCAGTGACTACGGGGGGCCGGGGGCCCAGCATTTT; CDR3: CASSDYGGPGAQHF
D: TRBD1; size: NA; J: TRBJ1-3; V: TRBV5-1; DNA: TGCGCCAGCAGCTCTCTGGCAGGGGGCAACACCATATATTTT; CDR3: CASSSLAGGNTIYF
D: NA; size: once; J: TRBJ1-1; V: TRBV20-1; DNA: TGCAGTGCTCCTCTGGGCTCTGAAGCTTTCTTT; CDR3: CSAPLGSEAFF
D: TRBD1; size: NA; J: TRBJ1-5; V: TRBV6-1; DNA: TGTGCCAGCAGTGAAAGGGGACAGGGGCGATATCAGCCCCAGCATTTT; CDR3: CASSERGQGRYQPQHF
D: NA; size: NA; J: TRBJ1-1; V: TRBV12-5; DNA: TGTGCTTCCGGGTGGACGGGAAACACTGAAGCTTTCTTT; CDR3: CASGWTGNTEAFF
D: TRBD1; size: NA; J: TRBJ1-3; V: TRBV28; DNA: TGTGCCAGCAGTCTCCAGGGGGGACACACCATATATTTT; CDR3: CASSLQGGHTIYF
D: NA; size: NA; J: TRBJ2-1; V: TRBV9; DNA: TGTGCCAGCAGCGTGAGCGTTGCTGGTACCGATGAGCAGTTCTTC; CDR3: CASSVSVAGTDEQFF
D: NA; size: NA; J: TRBJ1-1; V: TRBV29-1; DNA: TGCAGCGTTAGCCATGGGGCGACTGAAGCTTTCTTT; CDR3: CSVSHGATEAFF
D: TRBD1; size: NA; J: TRBJ1-4; V: TRBV6-5; DNA: TGTGCCAGCAGCCGGGACAGTGCCGGGGAAAAACTGTTTTTT; CDR3: CASSRDSAGEKLFF
D: NA; size: few; J: TRBJ1-2; V: TRBV14; DNA: TGTGCCAGCAGCCAAGGGGGGCAGGGTAACTATGGCTACACCTTC; CDR3: CASSQGGQGNYGYTF
D: TRBD2; size: NA; J: TRBJ2-5; V: TRBV11-2; DNA: TGTGCCAGCAGCTCCTTGACTAGCGGGAGCGGGGAGACCCAGTACTTC; CDR3: CASSSLTSGSGETQYF
D: TRBD1; size: NA; J: TRBJ1-2; V: TRBV11-1; DNA: TGTGCCAGCAGCCTCCGGTGGGGGACAGGGCATACCTTC; CDR3: CASSLRWGTGHTF
D: TRBD1; size: NA; J: TRBJ1-3; V: TRBV19; DNA: TGTGCCAGTAGTATAGTCGGGACAGCCTCTGGAAACACCATATATTTT; CDR3: CASSIVGTASGNTIYF
D: NA; size: NA; J: TRBJ2-5; V: TRBV5-1; DNA: TGCGCCAGCAGCACGAGCGGGCCTGAGACCCAGTACTTC; CDR3: CASSTSGPETQYF